The subject of this entry is one TCR beta chain. The antigen is unknown. The sample comes from a study of radiation and T cells in renal cell carcinoma. Study at large: Nephrectomy followed 15 Gy stereotactic body radiation by 4 weeks.

Clones were sequenced by immunoSEQ multiplex PCR, and TCRdb holds only the in-frame ones, with some missing. This table holds 130,000 or so clones, nearly 90% found once. Findings and caveats of the study: In blood, top tumor clones expanded by 2 weeks, shrinking by 4.

Time point in this sample: baseline pretreatment blood. The treatment was: 15 Gy SBRT to primary tumor, nephrectomy 4 weeks later. Serial blood draws occurred at baseline and 2 and 4 weeks post-SBRT. The tumor was a clear cell renal cell carcinoma. The CDR3 extends over 16 amino acids. Germline lookup yields CDR1 SGHVS and CDR2 FQNEAQ. Trimming cost V 5 bases and J 0 bases, with 14 bases left between them. The specimen comprised blood, sampled from a patient whose treatment included radiotherapy and nephrectomy. The chain carries TRBV7-8 and TRBJ1-3, with unresolved D. The sequence was collected from a woman aged 45 to 65 with renal cell carcinoma. CDR3 residues: CASSHSYADSGNTIYF. The CDR3 DNA follows: TGTGCCAGCAGCCATTCGTACGCAGACTCTGGAAACACCATATATTTT.